The TCR beta chain under discussion was sequenced for a study of response to subunit inactivated influenza vaccine. Germline V CDR1 and CDR2: SGHVS, FNYEAQ. The trim removed 5 bases at V and 7 bases at J, leaving 9 bases unmatched. This CDR3 comprises 15 residues. TCRdb itself ran the RT-PCR reads through MiXCR, one entry per CDR3 protein. The sample includes around 580,000 distinct CDR3 sequences, approximately 10% of them seen just once. This clonotype was counted a few times. The sequencing used PBMCs from blood, collected on the day of vaccination. This clonotype was sampled from a man aged 45-65 years who received an inactivated influenza vaccine. The V call is TRBV7-6, the J call TRBJ1-3, with TRBD1 matching 9 bases. In DNA, the CDR3 is TGTGCCAGCAGCCCGGGACAGGGTAGAAGTAACACCATATATTTT. Translation gives CASSPGQGRSNTIYF.